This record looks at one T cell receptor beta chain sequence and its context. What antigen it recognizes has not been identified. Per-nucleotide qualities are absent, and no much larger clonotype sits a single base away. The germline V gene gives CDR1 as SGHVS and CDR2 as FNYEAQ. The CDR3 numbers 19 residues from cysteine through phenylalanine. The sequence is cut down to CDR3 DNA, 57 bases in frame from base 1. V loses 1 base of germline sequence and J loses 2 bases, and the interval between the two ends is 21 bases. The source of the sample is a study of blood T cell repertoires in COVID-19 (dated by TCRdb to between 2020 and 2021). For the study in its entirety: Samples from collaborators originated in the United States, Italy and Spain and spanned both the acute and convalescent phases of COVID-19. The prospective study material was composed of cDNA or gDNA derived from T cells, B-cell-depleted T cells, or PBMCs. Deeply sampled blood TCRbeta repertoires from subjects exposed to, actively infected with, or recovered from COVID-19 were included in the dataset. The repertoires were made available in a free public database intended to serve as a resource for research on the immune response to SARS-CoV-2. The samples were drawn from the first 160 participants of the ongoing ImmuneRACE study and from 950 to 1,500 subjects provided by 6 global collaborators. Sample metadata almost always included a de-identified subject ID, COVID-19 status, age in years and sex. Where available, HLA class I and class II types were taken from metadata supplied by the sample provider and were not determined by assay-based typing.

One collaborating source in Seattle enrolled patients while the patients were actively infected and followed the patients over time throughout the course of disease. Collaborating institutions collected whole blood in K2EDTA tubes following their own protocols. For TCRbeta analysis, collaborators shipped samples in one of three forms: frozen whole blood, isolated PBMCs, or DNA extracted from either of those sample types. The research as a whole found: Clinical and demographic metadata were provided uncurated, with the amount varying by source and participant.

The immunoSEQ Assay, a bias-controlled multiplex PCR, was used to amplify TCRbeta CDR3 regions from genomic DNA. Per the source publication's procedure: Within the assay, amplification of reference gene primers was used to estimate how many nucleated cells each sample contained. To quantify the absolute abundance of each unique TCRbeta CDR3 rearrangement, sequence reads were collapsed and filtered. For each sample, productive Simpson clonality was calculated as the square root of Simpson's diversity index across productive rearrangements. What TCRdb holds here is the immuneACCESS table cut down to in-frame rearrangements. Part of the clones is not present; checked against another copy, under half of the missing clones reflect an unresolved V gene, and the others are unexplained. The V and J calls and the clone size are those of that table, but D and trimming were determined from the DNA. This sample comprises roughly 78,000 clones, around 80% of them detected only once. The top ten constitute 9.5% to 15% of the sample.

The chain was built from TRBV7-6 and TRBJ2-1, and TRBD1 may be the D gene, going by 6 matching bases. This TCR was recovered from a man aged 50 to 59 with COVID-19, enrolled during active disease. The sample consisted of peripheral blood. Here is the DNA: TGTGCCAGCAGCTTAGAAGTGGGGGCTAAGGCGGGCACCTACAATGAGCAGTTCTTC. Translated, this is CASSLEVGAKAGTYNEQFF.